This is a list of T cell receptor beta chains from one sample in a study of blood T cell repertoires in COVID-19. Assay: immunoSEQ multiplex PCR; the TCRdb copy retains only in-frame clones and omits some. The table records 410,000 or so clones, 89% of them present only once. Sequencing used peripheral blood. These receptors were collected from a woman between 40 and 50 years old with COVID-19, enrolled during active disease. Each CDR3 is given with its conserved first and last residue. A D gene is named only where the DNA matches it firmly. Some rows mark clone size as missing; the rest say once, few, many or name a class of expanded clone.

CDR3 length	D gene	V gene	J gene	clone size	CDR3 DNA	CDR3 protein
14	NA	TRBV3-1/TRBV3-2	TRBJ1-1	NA	TGTGCCAGCAGCCAAGAGGCTGGACGGGAGAGGGCTTTCTTT	CASSQEAGRERAFF
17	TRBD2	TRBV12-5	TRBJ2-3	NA	TGTGCTAGTGGTTTGGGCGGGAGGGCCAGTATATCAGATACGCAGTATTTT	CASGLGGRASISDTQYF
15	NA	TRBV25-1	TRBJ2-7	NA	TGTGCCAGCAGTGAATTCGGGACACTGAACTACGAGCAGTACTTC	CASSEFGTLNYEQYF
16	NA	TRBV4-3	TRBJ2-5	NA	TGCGCCAGCAGCCAAGATTGGCAGGGGCACCAAGAGACCCAGTACTTC	CASSQDWQGHQETQYF
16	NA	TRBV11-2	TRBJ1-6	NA	TGTGCCAGCAGCTTAGAACAGAAAATTTATAATTCACCCCTCCACTTT	CASSLEQKIYNSPLHF
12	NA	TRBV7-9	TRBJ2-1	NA	TGTGCCAGCAGCCGAGAACTAGGTGAGCAGTTCTTC	CASSRELGEQFF
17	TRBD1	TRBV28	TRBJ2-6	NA	TGTGCCAGCAGTAAGGACAGGCAGAGCTCTGGGGCCAACGTCCTGACTTTC	CASSKDRQSSGANVLTF
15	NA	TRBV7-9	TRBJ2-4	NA	TGTGCCAGCAGTCCGCCCGGGGGACGGGTGAACATTCAGTACTTC	CASSPPGGRVNIQYF
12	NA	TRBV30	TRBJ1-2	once	TGTGCCTGGAGTGTATTGCCAGGAGGCTACACCTTC	CAWSVLPGGYTF
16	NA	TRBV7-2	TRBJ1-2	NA	TGTGCCAGCAGCTTAGCGGGGGCAGTGATTTGGAATGGCTACACCTTC	CASSLAGAVIWNGYTF
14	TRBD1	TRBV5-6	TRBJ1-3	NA	TGTGCCACCTCAGACAGGGGCTATGGAAACACCATATATTTT	CATSDRGYGNTIYF
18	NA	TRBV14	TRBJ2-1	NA	TGTGCCAGCAGCCAAGAGGCCGGCTTTGGGAGCTCCTACAATGAGCAGTTCTTC	CASSQEAGFGSSYNEQFF
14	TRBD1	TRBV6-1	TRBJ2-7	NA	TGTGCCAGCAGTGAAGGGACAGGGTCGAGAGAGCAGTACTTC	CASSEGTGSREQYF
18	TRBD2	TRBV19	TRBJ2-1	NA	TGTGCCAGTAGTATTAGGCCGCGGGGGGCCAGCTCCTACAATGAGCAGTTCTTC	CASSIRPRGASSYNEQFF
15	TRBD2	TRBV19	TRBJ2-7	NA	TGTGCCAGTAGCCCAGCGTCAGCGGGAGACGACGAGCAGTACTTC	CASSPASAGDDEQYF